Below, 21 T cell receptor beta chains from the same sample are listed, as sequenced in a study of early stage breast cancer tumors. Produced via immunoSEQ multiplex PCR; TCRdb's table is partial and in-frame only. The sample lists roughly 34,000 clones, 65% to 75% occurring once. The source material was blood. The receptor set was obtained from a person between 55 and 70 years old with breast cancer.

V and J are TRBV10-2 and TRBJ1-5; D unresolved. This CDR3 is 14 amino acids long. Germline V gene lookup returns CDR1 WSHSY and CDR2 SAAADI. Trimming took 4 bases from V and 3 from J, leaving 10 bases between them. The DNA for the CDR3 is TGCGCCAGCAGTGGTCCTGAACTCAATCAGCCCCAGCATTTT. Translating it yields CASSGPELNQPQHF.

The V and J genes are TRBV18 and TRBJ1-3; D is undetermined. Germline-derived CDR1 and CDR2 are KGHSH and LQKENI. This CDR3 has 14 residues. V lost 6 bases, J lost 3 bases, and 12 bases lay in between. The CDR3 region is CASSSTPVGNTIYF. CDR3 DNA: TGTGCCAGCTCTTCCACCCCAGTTGGAAACACCATATATTTT.

The rearrangement uses TRBV18 and TRBJ2-2; perhaps TRBD2 as D (6 bases). Trimming took off 3 bases at V and 2 bases at J, with 10 bases between the two ends. Germline values: CDR1 KGHSH, CDR2 LQKENI. The CDR3 covers 15 residues. The CDR3 DNA follows: TGTGCCAGCTCACCTCCGGGGGTAAACACCGGGGAGCTGTTTTTT. Protein sequence: CASSPPGVNTGELFF.

The chain couples TRBV7-9 to TRBJ2-2; D is perhaps TRBD1 (6 bases). The ends were cut back, 2 bases at V and 7 bases at J, with 14 bases in the middle. From germline, CDR1 is SEHNR and CDR2 FQNEAQ (reference sequence). The CDR3 totals 15 residues. The CDR3 DNA follows: TGTGCCAGCAGCTTACAGAGGCAGGGGTTCGGGGAGCTGTTTTTT. Its protein product is CASSLQRQGFGELFF.

The V call is TRBV14, the J call TRBJ1-2; the match to TRBD1 covers 8 bases. Losses at the gene ends were 4 bases for V and 8 bases for J; bases not matched to a gene: 12. This CDR3 spans 15 amino acids. CDR1 is SGHDN and CDR2 is FVKESK in the germline V gene. The CDR3 bases are TGTGCCAGCAGCCGCCCCGGGGACAGGAGGGGAGGCTACACCTTC. It specifies CASSRPGDRRGGYTF.

V usage is TRBV5-1 and J usage is TRBJ2-3; unclear D gene. This CDR3 has 14 residues. Germline values: CDR1 SGHRS, CDR2 YFSETQ. The ends were cut back, 3 bases at V and 4 bases at J, with 12 bases in the middle. The CDR3 coding sequence is TGCGCCAGCAGCTCGAACCTTATGGCAGATACGCAGTATTTT. Amino acid sequence: CASSSNLMADTQYF. The whole variable domain, remainder taken from reference TRBV5-1 and TRBJ2-3, is KAGVTQTPRYLIKTRGQQVTLSCSPISGHRSVSWYQQTPGQGLQFLFEYFSETQRNKGNFPGRFSGRQFSNSRSEMNVSTLELGDSALYLCASSSNLMADTQYFGPGTRLTVL.

V is TRBV6-1 and J is TRBJ2-2; the match to TRBD1 covers 7 bases. J was trimmed by 6 bases and V by 10 bases; bases with no gene match: 8. From germline, CDR1 is MNHNS and CDR2 SASEGT. The CDR3 loop spans 13 amino acids. The CDR3 DNA sequence: TGTGCCACGTTAACAGGGGACGCCGGGGAGCTGTTTTTT. Protein sequence: CATLTGDAGELFF.

The V and J genes are TRBV19 and TRBJ2-7; D perhaps matches TRBD2 (5 bases). The CDR3 totals 13 residues. The V and J ends lost 3 bases and 3 bases respectively, with 9 bases between them. Germline values: CDR1 LNHDA, CDR2 SQIVND (reference sequence). CDR3 loop: CASSIPGLYEQYF. CDR3 nucleotide sequence: TGTGCCAGTAGTATTCCAGGACTCTACGAGCAGTACTTC.

The V and J genes are TRBV5-5 and TRBJ2-2, with D perhaps TRBD2 (5 bases). V lost 2 bases to trimming and J lost 4 bases, with 12 bases between them. The germline CDR1 and CDR2 sequences are SGHKS and YYEKEE (reference sequence). CDR3 size: 15 residues. The CDR3 DNA follows: TGTGCCAGCAGCTTAGGCGGCGCGGGCACCGGGGAGCTGTTTTTT. Protein product: CASSLGGAGTGELFF.

This rearrangement joins TRBV7-3 to TRBJ2-3; 8 nucleotides agree with TRBD1. Germline V lookup: CDR1 SGHTA, CDR2 FQGTGA. The V segment lost 5 bases and the J segment 2 bases; nucleotides outside the gene matches: 6. The CDR3 has 15 residues. The CDR3 is CASSVQGVDTDTQYF. The CDR3, as DNA: TGTGCCAGCAGCGTACAGGGGGTCGACACAGATACGCAGTATTTT. Looking up the rest from reference TRBV7-3 and TRBJ2-3 gives the full variable domain: GAGVSQTPSNKVTEKGKYVELRCDPISGHTALYWYRQSLGQGPEFLIYFQGTGAADDSGLPNDRFFAVRPEGSVSTLKIQRTERGDSAVYLCASSVQGVDTDTQYFGPGTRLTVL.

This clone was recorded only once. V and J are TRBV5-1 and TRBJ2-7, with TRBD1 matching over 9 bases. The CDR3 runs to 15 residues. Germline CDR1 SGHRS, CDR2 YFSETQ. Germline trimming cut 4 bases from V and 3 bases from J; bases unmatched to any gene: 8. This CDR3 is CASSQTGQGVYEQYF. The DNA of the CDR3 is TGCGCCAGCAGCCAAACGGGACAGGGAGTCTACGAGCAGTACTTC.

The CDR3 DNA reads as TGTGCCAGCAGTCCCCCCTTTGCCACTGAAGCTTTCTTT. Its protein product is CASSPPFATEAFF. This chain links TRBV28 with TRBJ1-1, with no clear D. V was clipped by 5 bases and J by 4 bases, with 11 bases between them. The CDR3 runs 13 residues. Per germline, CDR1 MDHEN and CDR2 SYDVKM.

The rearrangement joins TRBV19 to TRBJ1-6; the match to TRBD1 covers 9 bases. Germline loops: CDR1 LNHDA, CDR2 SQIVND (reference sequence). J was trimmed by 10 bases and V by 3 bases; bases with no gene match: 4. The CDR3 runs 14 residues. Here the CDR3 DNA reads TGTGCCAGTAGTATGGGACAGGGCGGCTCACCCCTCCACTTT. Translating it yields CASSMGQGGSPLHF.

This rearrangement joins TRBV18 to TRBJ1-1, with D possibly TRBD1 on 5 matching bases. V lost 2 bases and J 1 base, leaving 14 bases between the germline ends. The CDR3 spans 16 residues. Germline V lookup: CDR1 KGHSH, CDR2 LQKENI. CDR3 sequence (DNA): TGTGCCAGCTCACCAATCTCGACCGGGGCGAACACTGAAGCTTTCTTT. Amino acids: CASSPISTGANTEAFF.

J is TRBJ1-3 and V is TRBV7-2; the D is unclear. CDR1 is SGHTA, CDR2 FQGNSA, per germline. This CDR3 is built from 15 residues. Trimming shortened V by 4 bases and J by 0 bases, and 10 bases separated the two germline ends. In DNA form, the CDR3 reads TGTGCCAGCAGCTCAAGGACGTACTCTGGAAACACCATATATTTT. This encodes CASSSRTYSGNTIYF.

V usage is TRBV14 and J usage is TRBJ1-2, with D perhaps matching TRBD1 (6 bases). CDR3 length: 14 amino acids. Germline-derived CDR1 and CDR2 are SGHDN and FVKESK. The germline V and J ends were trimmed by 4 bases and 4 bases, with 13 bases remaining between them. The CDR3 loop reads CASSPSGTSYGYTF. In DNA, the CDR3 is TGTGCCAGCAGCCCTTCCGGGACAAGCTATGGCTACACCTTC.

This chain joins TRBV28 and TRBJ1-5; 11 bases align to TRBD1. After removal of 6 bases from V and 12 bases from J, the junction contained 7 bases not matched to a gene. Germline loops: CDR1 MDHEN, CDR2 SYDVKM. The CDR3 is made up of 13 amino acids. The CDR3 region has the DNA TGTGCCAGCAGCATGGGGACAGGGGGTCTCCAGCATTTT. Translation: CASSMGTGGLQHF.

This chain joins TRBV18 and TRBJ1-3, with D unclear. Germline V gene sequence: CDR1 KGHSH, CDR2 LQKENI. V lost 3 bases and J 0 bases, leaving 12 bases between the germline ends. The CDR3 has 16 residues. CDR3 loop: CASSPISTTSGNTIYF. The CDR3 DNA follows: TGTGCCAGCTCACCCATCTCTACTACCTCTGGAAACACCATATATTTT.

In its sample, this clone was seen once. The chain recombines TRBV11-2 with TRBJ1-5; the D is unclear. V lost 0 bases and J 9 bases, leaving 9 bases between the germline ends. Germline CDR1 reads SGHAT; CDR2 reads FQNNGV. This CDR3 region has 13 residues. The CDR3: CASSLDLRRPQHF. CDR3 sequence (DNA): TGTGCCAGCAGCTTAGATTTGCGGCGGCCCCAGCATTTT.

The genes are TRBV6-1 and TRBJ1-1; weak D call: TRBD1 (6 bases). V was shortened by 0 bases and J by 4 bases, with 9 bases between the two germline ends. The CDR3 consists of 14 residues. Germline V gives CDR1 MNHNS, CDR2 SASEGT. The CDR3 region is CASSEAGAGTEAFF. Written as DNA, the CDR3 is TGTGCCAGCAGTGAAGCGGGGGCTGGCACTGAAGCTTTCTTT.

The table lists this clone with a few counts. The CDR3 loop is CSVFDRETEAFF. The CDR3 nucleotides read TGCAGCGTTTTCGACAGGGAGACTGAAGCTTTCTTT. The rearrangement uses TRBV29-1 and TRBJ1-1; 7 nucleotides line up with TRBD1. V dropped 5 bases and J dropped 5; count of bases not matched to a gene: 5. CDR1 is SQVTM and CDR2 is ANQGSEA in the germline V gene. This CDR3 spans 12 amino acids.